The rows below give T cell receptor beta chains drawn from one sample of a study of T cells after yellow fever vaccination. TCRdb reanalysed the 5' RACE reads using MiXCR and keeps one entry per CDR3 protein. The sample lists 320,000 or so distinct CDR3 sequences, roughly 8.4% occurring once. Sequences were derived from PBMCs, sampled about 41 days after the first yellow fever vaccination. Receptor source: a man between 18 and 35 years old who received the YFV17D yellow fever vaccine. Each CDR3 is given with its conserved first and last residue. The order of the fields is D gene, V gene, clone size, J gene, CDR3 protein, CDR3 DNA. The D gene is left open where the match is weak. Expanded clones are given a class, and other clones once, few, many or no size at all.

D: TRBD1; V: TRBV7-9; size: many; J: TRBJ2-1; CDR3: CASSYQGVQFF; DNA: TGTGCCAGCAGCTACCAGGGGGTACAGTTCTTC
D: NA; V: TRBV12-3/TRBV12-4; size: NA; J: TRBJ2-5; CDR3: CASRVSPGETQYF; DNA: TGTGCCAGCAGGGTTTCTCCGGGGGAGACCCAGTACTTC
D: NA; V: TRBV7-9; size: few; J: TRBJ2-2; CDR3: CASSLGSGGSNTGELFF; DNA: TGTGCCAGCAGCTTAGGTTCCGGGGGATCGAACACCGGGGAGCTGTTTTTT
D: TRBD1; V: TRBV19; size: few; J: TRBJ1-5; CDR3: CASSIQTWGQSNQPQHF; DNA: TGTGCCAGTAGTATCCAAACCTGGGGACAGAGCAATCAGCCCCAGCATTTT
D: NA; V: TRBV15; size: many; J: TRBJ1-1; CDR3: CATSRVPGLLNTEAFF; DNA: TGTGCCACCAGCAGAGTCCCGGGACTCCTGAACACTGAAGCTTTCTTT
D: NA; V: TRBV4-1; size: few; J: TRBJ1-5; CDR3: CASSQAGSNQPQHF; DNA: TGCGCCAGCAGCCAGGCAGGAAGCAATCAGCCCCAGCATTTT
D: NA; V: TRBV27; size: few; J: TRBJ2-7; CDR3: CASSPTAWSIGDEQYF; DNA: TGTGCCAGCAGTCCTACTGCTTGGTCCATAGGAGACGAGCAGTACTTC
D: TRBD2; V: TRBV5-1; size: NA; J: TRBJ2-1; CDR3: CASSRAGGTTNEQFF; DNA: TGCGCCAGCAGTCGCGCGGGGGGGACCACCAATGAGCAGTTCTTC
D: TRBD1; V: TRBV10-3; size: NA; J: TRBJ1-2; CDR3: CAIRGTGGEGGYTF; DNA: TGTGCCATCAGGGGTACAGGGGGCGAGGGTGGCTACACCTTC
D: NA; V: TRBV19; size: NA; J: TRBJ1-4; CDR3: CASSAEQGDEKLFF; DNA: TGTGCCAGTAGTGCGGAACAGGGAGACGAAAAACTGTTTTTT
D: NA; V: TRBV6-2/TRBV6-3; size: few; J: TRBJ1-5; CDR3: CASATGDYRVDNQPQHF; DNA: TGTGCCAGCGCCACTGGGGATTACAGGGTAGACAATCAGCCCCAGCATTTT
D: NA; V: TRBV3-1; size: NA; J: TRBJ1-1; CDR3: CASTQGYWNSVNTEAFF; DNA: TGTGCCAGCACCCAAGGATATTGGAACAGCGTGAACACTGAAGCTTTCTTT
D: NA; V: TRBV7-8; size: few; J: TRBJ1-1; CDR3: CASSFGSGLNTEAFF; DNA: TGTGCCAGCAGCTTTGGATCGGGCTTGAACACTGAAGCTTTCTTT
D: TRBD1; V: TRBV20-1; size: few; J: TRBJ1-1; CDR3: CCANNPQGARGTEAFF; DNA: TGCTGTGCTAATAACCCACAGGGGGCACGCGGGACTGAAGCTTTCTTT
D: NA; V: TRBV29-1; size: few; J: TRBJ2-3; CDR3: CSVDASLFSPGQWVDTQYF; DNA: TGCAGCGTTGATGCTTCATTGTTCTCGCCAGGGCAATGGGTAGATACGCAGTATTTT
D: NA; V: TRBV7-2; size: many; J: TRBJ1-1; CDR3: CASSPRDTEAFF; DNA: TGTGCCAGCAGCCCCCGGGACACTGAAGCTTTCTTT
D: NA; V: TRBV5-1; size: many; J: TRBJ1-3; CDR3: CASSLDGFGDTIYF; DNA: TGCGCCAGCAGCTTGGACGGATTTGGGGACACCATATATTTT
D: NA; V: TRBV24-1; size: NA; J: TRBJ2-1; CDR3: CATSDTSSYNEQFF; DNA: TGTGCCACCAGTGATACGAGTTCCTACAATGAGCAGTTCTTC
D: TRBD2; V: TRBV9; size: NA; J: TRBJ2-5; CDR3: CASSVESGGPLKETQYF; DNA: TGTGCCAGCAGCGTAGAGAGCGGGGGGCCCCTAAAAGAGACCCAGTACTTC
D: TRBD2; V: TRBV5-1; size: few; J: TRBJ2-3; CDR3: CASSWMSGTSGGNTQYF; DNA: TGCGCCAGCAGCTGGATGTCCGGGACTAGCGGGGGTAATACGCAGTATTTT
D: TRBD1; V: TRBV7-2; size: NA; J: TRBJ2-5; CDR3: CASSATGAGETQYF; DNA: TGTGCCAGCAGCGCTACAGGGGCAGGGGAGACCCAGTACTTC
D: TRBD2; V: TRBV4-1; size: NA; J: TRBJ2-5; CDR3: CASSQDAQRGQETQYF; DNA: TGCGCCAGCAGCCAAGATGCCCAGCGGGGACAAGAGACCCAGTACTTC
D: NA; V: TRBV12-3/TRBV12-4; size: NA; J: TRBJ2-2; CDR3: CASSLPPGLTGELFF; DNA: TGTGCCAGCAGTTTACCCCCAGGTCTTACCGGGGAGCTGTTTTTT
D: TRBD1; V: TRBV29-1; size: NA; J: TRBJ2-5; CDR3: CSVTTFGQAQETQYF; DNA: TGCAGCGTTACGACGTTCGGACAGGCCCAAGAGACCCAGTACTTC
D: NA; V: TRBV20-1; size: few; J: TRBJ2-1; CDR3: CRLPSINNEQFF; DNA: TGCAGACTTCCTTCAATTAACAATGAGCAGTTCTTC
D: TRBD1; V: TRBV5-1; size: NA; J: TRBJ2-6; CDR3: CASSLAYPNAPGQLVSGANVLTF; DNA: TGCGCCAGCAGCTTGGCCTATCCAAACGCTCCGGGACAGCTAGTGTCTGGGGCCAACGTCCTGACTTTC
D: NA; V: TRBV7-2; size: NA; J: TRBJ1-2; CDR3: CASSFSRTDFYGYTF; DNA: TGTGCCAGCAGCTTCTCGAGGACAGACTTTTATGGCTACACCTTC
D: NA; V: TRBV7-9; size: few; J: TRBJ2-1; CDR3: CASSFGGRIPNEQFF; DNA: TGTGCCAGCAGCTTCGGGGGGCGAATACCCAATGAGCAGTTCTTC
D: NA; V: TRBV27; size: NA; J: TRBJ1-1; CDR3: CASSSRLLVTTEAFF; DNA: TGTGCCAGCAGTTCACGTCTCCTGGTAACCACTGAAGCTTTCTTT
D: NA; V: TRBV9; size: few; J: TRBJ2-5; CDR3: CASSMGPQETQYF; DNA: TGTGCCAGCAGCATGGGACCACAAGAGACCCAGTACTTC
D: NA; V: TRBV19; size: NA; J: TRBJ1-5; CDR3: CASSIRVQPQHF; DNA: TGTGCCAGTAGTATCAGGGTCCAGCCCCAGCATTTT